This TCR beta chain was sequenced for a study of cytomegalovirus exposure and HLA in healthy donors. Study-wide context: Among the approximately 370 donors who were genotyped, about 79% fell in the genetic ancestry cluster that is associated with self-reported Caucasian donors. Study-wide results and caveats: TCR beta chains numbering more than 150 were designated cytomegalovirus-associated. The later analysis indicated that the majority of CMV-associated TCR beta chains appeared HLA-restricted.

Use of 60 Vbeta and 13 Jbeta primers characterized the PCR. The assay was immunoSEQ multiplex PCR, and TCRdb's table has in-frame clones only and misses some. Of more than 90,000 clones in the sample, more than 60% were seen once. As regards this clone: The target antigen is unknown.

This CDR3 is built from 15 residues. Germline V gene lookup returns CDR1 SGHAT and CDR2 FQNNGV. V was clipped by 4 bases and J by 8 bases, with 20 bases between them. The chain links TRBV11-2 to TRBJ1-2, with a possible D match to TRBD1 (5 bases). This sequence originates from a human donor in good health. Sequenced material: PBMCs. The CDR3 loop reads CASSSTRRDGRGYTF. The CDR3 DNA sequence: TGTGCCAGCAGCTCCACCCGGCGGGACGGTAGGGGCTACACCTTC.